A single sample is the source of the 21 T cell receptor beta chains below, sequenced in a study of monozygotic twins with inflammatory bowel disease. TCRdb re-called the 5' RACE reads, yielding one record per CDR3 amino acid sequence without DNA. The table counts about 160,000 distinct CDR3 sequences; roughly 2.3% lies in the top ten. The sample comprised blood. Source of these receptors: a human donor with ulcerative colitis or Crohn's disease, or a healthy co-twin of an affected twin (not recorded which).

The rearrangement links TRBV6-5 to TRBJ1-2. The length of the CDR3 is 14 residues. Germline CDR1 and CDR2: MNHEY and SVGAGI. This chain's CDR3 is CASSYHPFNYGYTF.

The rearrangement links TRBV20-1 to TRBJ2-7; TCRdb's D gene call, TRBD1, goes unchecked for lack of DNA. Per germline, CDR1 DFQATT and CDR2 SNEGSKA (reference sequence). CDR3 length: 15 amino acids. This CDR3 reads CSARAGTGNPYEQYF.

This sequence joins TRBV29-1 and TRBJ2-2. This CDR3 has 14 residues. Germline lookup yields CDR1 SQVTM and CDR2 ANQGSEA. CDR3 amino acids: CSVEEVRDTGELFF.

The V and J genes are TRBV5-4 and TRBJ2-3; the TRBD1 assignment by TCRdb is unverifiable without DNA. The CDR3 has 16 amino acids. Germline CDR1 reads SGHNT; CDR2 reads YYREEE (reference sequence). The CDR3 here is CASSSGQKSSTDTQYF.

The rearrangement uses TRBV4-1 and TRBJ2-4; with no DNA, the TCRdb D assignment of TRBD2 cannot be verified. This CDR3 is built from 19 residues. The germline V gene has CDR1 MGHRA and CDR2 YSYEKL. The CDR3 sequence is CASSQDRLRKSLAKNIQYF.

V usage is TRBV12-5 and J usage is TRBJ1-5. Germline-derived CDR1 and CDR2 are LGHNT and FRNRAP. The CDR3 spans 11 residues. The CDR3 is CASGLVLDQHF. Using reference TRBV12-5 and TRBJ1-5 for the parts outside the CDR3, the full variable domain is DARVTQTPRHKVTEMGQEVTMRCQPILGHNTVFWYRQTMMQGLELLAYFRNRAPLDDSGMPKDRFSAEMPDATLATLKIQPSEPRDSAVYFCASGLVLDQHFGDGTRLSIL.

V and J are TRBV15 and TRBJ2-1; TCRdb indicates TRBD1, and absent DNA this call remains unverified. Looked up from germline, CDR1 is LNHNV and CDR2 is YYDKDF (reference sequence). The CDR3 sequence is 15 residues long. Here the CDR3 reads CATRLRQGGWNEQFF.

The V gene is TRBV7-6, the J gene TRBJ1-4. CDR3 size: 13 residues. Per germline, CDR1 SGHVS and CDR2 FNYEAQ. The CDR3 sequence is CASSLNKVEKLFF.

CDR3 sequence: CASSLETGRNTEAFF. The chain has TRBV5-4 and TRBJ1-1; TCRdb proposes TRBD1, but this gene call is untestable without DNA. The CDR3 spans 15 residues. Germline assignment: CDR1 SGHNT and CDR2 YYREEE (reference sequence).

The chain combines TRBV5-1 with TRBJ2-3. Germline loops: CDR1 SGHRS, CDR2 YFSETQ. The CDR3 contains 12 residues. CDR3 residues: CASSFNTDTQYF.

The rearrangement links TRBV5-1 to TRBJ1-6; the D call of TRBD1 rests on TCRdb alone, since no DNA is present to check it. The germline CDR1 and CDR2 sequences are SGHRS and YFSETQ. The CDR3 is 16 amino acids. CDR3 region: CASSLVRTGDNSPLHF. Together with reference TRBV5-1 and TRBJ1-6, the CDR3 gives the full variable domain: KAGVTQTPRYLIKTRGQQVTLSCSPISGHRSVSWYQQTPGQGLQFLFEYFSETQRNKGNFPGRFSGRQFSNSRSEMNVSTLELGDSALYLCASSLVRTGDNSPLHFGNGTRLTVT.

The V and J genes are TRBV7-9 and TRBJ1-2; TCRdb calls TRBD1, which cannot be checked without DNA. This CDR3 spans 13 amino acids. Looked up from germline, CDR1 is SEHNR and CDR2 is FQNEAQ (reference sequence). This CDR3 reads CASGPQENYGYTF.

The rearrangement joins TRBV5-1 to TRBJ2-3. The CDR3 runs to 14 residues. From germline, CDR1 is SGHRS and CDR2 YFSETQ. The CDR3 loop is CASSFGVYTDTQYF. The full variable domain, with the rest looked up from reference TRBV5-1 and TRBJ2-3, is KAGVTQTPRYLIKTRGQQVTLSCSPISGHRSVSWYQQTPGQGLQFLFEYFSETQRNKGNFPGRFSGRQFSNSRSEMNVSTLELGDSALYLCASSFGVYTDTQYFGPGTRLTVL.

The gene calls are TRBV5-1 and TRBJ2-1; TCRdb designates TRBD2, a call that cannot be tested without DNA. CDR1 is SGHRS and CDR2 is YFSETQ in the germline V gene. CDR3 length equals 14 residues. This CDR3 reads CASSLADGGDEQFF.

The rearrangement joins TRBV11-2 to TRBJ2-7; TCRdb returns TRBD1, unconfirmable since there is no DNA. The germline V gene has CDR1 SGHAT and CDR2 FQNNGV. The CDR3 has 14 residues. The CDR3: CASSSGLGIGEQYF. Looking up the rest from reference TRBV11-2 and TRBJ2-7 gives the full variable domain: EAGVAQSPRYKIIEKRQSVAFWCNPISGHATLYWYQQILGQGPKLLIQFQNNGVVDDSQLPKDRFSAERLKGVDSTLKIQPAKLEDSAVYLCASSSGLGIGEQYFGPGTRLTVT.

The V gene is TRBV7-9, the J gene TRBJ2-7. The CDR3 contains 11 residues. The germline CDR1 and CDR2 sequences are SEHNR and FQNEAQ (reference sequence). The CDR3 reads CASSSTYEQYF. The whole variable domain, remainder taken from reference TRBV7-9 and TRBJ2-7, is DTGVSQNPRHKITKRGQNVTFRCDPISEHNRLYWYRQTLGQGPEFLTYFQNEAQLEKSRLLSDRFSAERPKGSFSTLEIQRTEQGDSAMYLCASSSTYEQYFGPGTRLTVT.

This chain links TRBV7-2 with TRBJ2-7; the D call of TRBD2 rests on TCRdb alone, since no DNA is present to check it. Germline CDR1 is SGHTA and CDR2 is FQGNSA. This CDR3 spans 13 amino acids. CDR3: CASSLDPFSQPEF.

This chain links TRBV9 with TRBJ2-3; the D call from TCRdb, TRBD1, cannot be confirmed without DNA. The CDR3 consists of 14 residues. Germline lookup yields CDR1 SGDLS and CDR2 YYNGEE. CDR3 region: CASSVGGDTDTQYF.

The rearrangement uses TRBV20-1 and TRBJ1-1; TCRdb proposes TRBD1, but this gene call is untestable without DNA. The germline V gene has CDR1 DFQATT and CDR2 SNEGSKA (reference sequence). The CDR3 is 14 amino acids. CDR3 region: CSASRKGQGAEAFF.

This chain uses TRBV30 with TRBJ1-3. Germline V gene sequence: CDR1 GTSNPN, CDR2 SVGIG (reference sequence). CDR3 length equals 18 residues. CDR3 sequence: CAWNRARSLPSSGNTIYF.

This sequence joins TRBV18 and TRBJ1-1. Germline loops: CDR1 KGHSH, CDR2 LQKENI. This CDR3 is 14 amino acids long. The chain's CDR3 is CASSPSVGNTEAFF.